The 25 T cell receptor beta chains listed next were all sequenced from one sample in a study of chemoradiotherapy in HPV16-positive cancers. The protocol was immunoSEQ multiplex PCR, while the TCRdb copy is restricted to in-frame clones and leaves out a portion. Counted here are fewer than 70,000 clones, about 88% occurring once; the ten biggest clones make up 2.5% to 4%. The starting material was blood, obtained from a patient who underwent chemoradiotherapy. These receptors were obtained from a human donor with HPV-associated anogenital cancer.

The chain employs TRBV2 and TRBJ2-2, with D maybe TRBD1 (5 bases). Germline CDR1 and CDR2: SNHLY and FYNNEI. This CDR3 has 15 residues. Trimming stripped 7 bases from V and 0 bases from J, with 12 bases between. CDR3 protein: CASTATATNTGELFF. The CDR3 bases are TGTGCCAGCACCGCGACAGCAACGAACACCGGGGAGCTGTTTTTT.

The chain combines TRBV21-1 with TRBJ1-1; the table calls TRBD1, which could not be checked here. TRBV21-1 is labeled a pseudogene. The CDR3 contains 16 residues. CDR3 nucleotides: TGTGCCAGCAGCAAAGCGCAGGGGGATGGGAACACTGAAGCTTTCTTT. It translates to CASSKAQGDGNTEAFF.

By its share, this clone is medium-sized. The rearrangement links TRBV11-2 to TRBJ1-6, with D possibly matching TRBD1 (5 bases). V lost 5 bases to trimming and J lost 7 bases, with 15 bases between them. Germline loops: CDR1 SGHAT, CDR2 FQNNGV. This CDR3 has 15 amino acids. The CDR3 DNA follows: TGTGCCAGCAGCCCAAACAGGAGCCCCAATTCACCCCTCCACTTT. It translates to CASSPNRSPNSPLHF.

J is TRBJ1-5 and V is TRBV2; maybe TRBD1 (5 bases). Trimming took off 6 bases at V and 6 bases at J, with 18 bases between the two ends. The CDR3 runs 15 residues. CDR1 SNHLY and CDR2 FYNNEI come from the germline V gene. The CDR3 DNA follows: TGTGCCAGCAGCCAAACGGAGGGGAGAGGTCAGCCCCAGCATTTT. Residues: CASSQTEGRGQPQHF.

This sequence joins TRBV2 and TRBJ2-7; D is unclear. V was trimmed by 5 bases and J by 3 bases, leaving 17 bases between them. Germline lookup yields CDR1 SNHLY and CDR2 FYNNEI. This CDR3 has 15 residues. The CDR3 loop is CASSPTILRFYEQYF. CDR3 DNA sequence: TGTGCCAGCAGTCCCACGATCCTCCGCTTCTACGAGCAGTACTTC. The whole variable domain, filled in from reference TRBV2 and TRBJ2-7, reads EPEVTQTPSHQVTQMGQEVILRCVPISNHLYFYWYRQILGQKVEFLVSFYNNEISEKSEIFDDQFSVERPDGSNFTLKIRSTKLEDSAMYFCASSPTILRFYEQYFGPGTRLTVT.

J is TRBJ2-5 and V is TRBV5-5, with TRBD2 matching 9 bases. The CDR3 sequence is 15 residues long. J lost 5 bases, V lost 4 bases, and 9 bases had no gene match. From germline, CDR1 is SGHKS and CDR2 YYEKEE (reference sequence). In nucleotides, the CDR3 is TGTGCCAGCAGCCTATATAGCGGGAGCTACGAGACCCAGTACTTC. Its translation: CASSLYSGSYETQYF.

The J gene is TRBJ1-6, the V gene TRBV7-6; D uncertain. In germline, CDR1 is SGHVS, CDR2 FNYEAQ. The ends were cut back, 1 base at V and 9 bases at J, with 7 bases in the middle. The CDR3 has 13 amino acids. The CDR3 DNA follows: TGTGCCAGCAGCTTAGGAGGTCGTTCACCCCTCCACTTT. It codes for CASSLGGRSPLHF.

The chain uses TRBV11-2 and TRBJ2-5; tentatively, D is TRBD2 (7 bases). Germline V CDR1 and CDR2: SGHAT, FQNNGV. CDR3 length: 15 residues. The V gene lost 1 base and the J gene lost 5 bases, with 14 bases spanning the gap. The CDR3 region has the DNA TGTGCCAGCAGCTTAGTGGGGGGGGCGCGGGAGACCCAGTACTTC. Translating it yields CASSLVGGARETQYF.

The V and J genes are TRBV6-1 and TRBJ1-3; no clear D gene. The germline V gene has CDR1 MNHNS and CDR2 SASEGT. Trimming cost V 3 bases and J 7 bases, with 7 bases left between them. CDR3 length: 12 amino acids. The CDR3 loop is CASSEPRNTIYF. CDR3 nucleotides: TGTGCCAGCAGTGAGCCCCGGAACACCATATATTTT.

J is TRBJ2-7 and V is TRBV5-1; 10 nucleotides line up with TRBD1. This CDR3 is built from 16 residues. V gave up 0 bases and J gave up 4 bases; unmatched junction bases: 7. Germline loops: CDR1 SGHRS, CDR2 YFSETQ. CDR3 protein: CASSLAPGQGGYEQYF. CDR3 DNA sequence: TGCGCCAGCAGCTTGGCCCCCGGACAGGGGGGGTACGAGCAGTACTTC.

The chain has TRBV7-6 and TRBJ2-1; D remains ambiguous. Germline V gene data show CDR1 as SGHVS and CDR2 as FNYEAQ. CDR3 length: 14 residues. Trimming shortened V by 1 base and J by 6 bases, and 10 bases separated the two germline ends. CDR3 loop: CASSLEAITNEQFF. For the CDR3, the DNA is TGTGCCAGCAGCTTAGAGGCTATTACCAATGAGCAGTTCTTC.

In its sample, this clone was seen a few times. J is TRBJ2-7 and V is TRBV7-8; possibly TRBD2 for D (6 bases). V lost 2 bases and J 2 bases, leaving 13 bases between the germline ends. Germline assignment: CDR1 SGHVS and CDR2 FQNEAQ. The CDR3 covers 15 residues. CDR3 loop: CASSLREARTYEQYF. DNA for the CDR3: TGTGCCAGCAGCTTAAGGGAGGCGAGGACCTACGAGCAGTACTTC.

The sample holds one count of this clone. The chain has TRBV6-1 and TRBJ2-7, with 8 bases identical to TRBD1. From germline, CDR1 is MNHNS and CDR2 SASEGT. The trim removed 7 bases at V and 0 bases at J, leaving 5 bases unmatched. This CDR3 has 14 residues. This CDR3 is CASMVDRDSYEQYF. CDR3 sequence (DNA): TGTGCCAGCATGGTGGACAGGGACTCCTACGAGCAGTACTTC.

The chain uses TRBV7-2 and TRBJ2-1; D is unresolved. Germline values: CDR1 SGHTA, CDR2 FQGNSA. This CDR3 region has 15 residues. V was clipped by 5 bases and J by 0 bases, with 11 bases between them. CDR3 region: CASSQTGSSYNEQFF. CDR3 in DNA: TGTGCCAGCAGCCAGACGGGTAGCTCCTACAATGAGCAGTTCTTC. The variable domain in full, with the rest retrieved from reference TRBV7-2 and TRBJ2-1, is GAGVSQSPSNKVTEKGKDVELRCDPISGHTALYWYRQSLGQGLEFLIYFQGNSAPDKSGLPSDRFSAERTGGSVSTLTIQRTQQEDSAVYLCASSQTGSSYNEQFFGPGTRLTVL.

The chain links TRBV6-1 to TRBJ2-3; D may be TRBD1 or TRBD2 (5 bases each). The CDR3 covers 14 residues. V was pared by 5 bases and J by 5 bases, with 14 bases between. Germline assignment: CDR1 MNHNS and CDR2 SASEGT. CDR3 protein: CASSLRDAGDTQYF. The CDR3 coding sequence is TGTGCCAGCAGTCTCCGGGACGCTGGAGATACGCAGTATTTT.

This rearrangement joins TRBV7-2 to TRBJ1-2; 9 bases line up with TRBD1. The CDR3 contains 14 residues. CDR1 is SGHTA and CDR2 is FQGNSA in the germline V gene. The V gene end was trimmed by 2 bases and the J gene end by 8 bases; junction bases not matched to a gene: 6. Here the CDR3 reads CASSLLGQGEGYTF. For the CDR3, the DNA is TGTGCCAGCAGCTTACTGGGACAGGGTGAAGGCTACACCTTC.

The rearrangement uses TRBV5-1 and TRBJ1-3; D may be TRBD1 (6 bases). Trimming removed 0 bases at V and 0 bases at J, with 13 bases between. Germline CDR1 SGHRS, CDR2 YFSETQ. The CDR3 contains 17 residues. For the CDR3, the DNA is TGCGCCAGCAGCTTGGACAGGGCCCTACTCTCTGGAAACACCATATATTTT. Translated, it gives CASSLDRALLSGNTIYF.

The CDR3 DNA follows: TGTGCCATCAGTGTGCAGGGAAGGACTGAAGCTTTCTTT. It specifies CAISVQGRTEAFF. The J gene is TRBJ1-1, the V gene TRBV10-3; possible D gene TRBD1, 5 bases. V lost 4 bases and J lost 5, with 11 bases in between. Germline CDR1 is ENHRY and CDR2 is SYGVKD. This CDR3 region has 13 residues.

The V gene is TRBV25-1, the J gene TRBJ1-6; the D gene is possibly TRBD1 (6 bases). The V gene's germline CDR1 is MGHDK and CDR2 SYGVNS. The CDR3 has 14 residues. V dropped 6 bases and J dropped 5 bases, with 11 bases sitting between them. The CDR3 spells CASSRQADNSPLHF. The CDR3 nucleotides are TGTGCCAGCAGCAGACAGGCAGATAATTCACCCCTCCACTTT.

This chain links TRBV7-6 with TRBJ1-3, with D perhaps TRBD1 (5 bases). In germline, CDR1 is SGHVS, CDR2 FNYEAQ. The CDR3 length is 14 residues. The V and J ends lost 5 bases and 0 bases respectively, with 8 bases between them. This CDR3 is CASSQQDSGNTIYF. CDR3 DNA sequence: TGTGCCAGCAGCCAACAGGACTCTGGAAACACCATATATTTT.

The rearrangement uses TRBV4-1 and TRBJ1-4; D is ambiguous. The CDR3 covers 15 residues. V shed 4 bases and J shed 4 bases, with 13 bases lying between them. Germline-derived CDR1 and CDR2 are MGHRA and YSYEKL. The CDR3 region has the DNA TGCGCCAGCAGCCTCAACCCGGGCGGTAATGAAAAACTGTTTTTT. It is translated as CASSLNPGGNEKLFF.

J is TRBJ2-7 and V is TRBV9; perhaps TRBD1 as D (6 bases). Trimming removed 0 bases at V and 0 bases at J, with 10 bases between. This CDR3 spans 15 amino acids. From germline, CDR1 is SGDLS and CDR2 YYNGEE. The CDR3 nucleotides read TGTGCCAGCAGCGTAGGGGCGGACAGCTCCTACGAGCAGTACTTC. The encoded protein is CASSVGADSSYEQYF.

The CDR3 nucleotides are TGTGCCACCAGCCCTGAGAGACAGGGCCCCTATGGCTACACCTTC. This encodes CATSPERQGPYGYTF. This chain joins TRBV15 and TRBJ1-2, with TRBD1 identical over 7 bases. Germline loops: CDR1 LNHNV, CDR2 YYDKDF (reference sequence). The CDR3 loop spans 15 amino acids. Unmatched junction bases numbered 10, after V lost 5 bases and J lost 4 bases.

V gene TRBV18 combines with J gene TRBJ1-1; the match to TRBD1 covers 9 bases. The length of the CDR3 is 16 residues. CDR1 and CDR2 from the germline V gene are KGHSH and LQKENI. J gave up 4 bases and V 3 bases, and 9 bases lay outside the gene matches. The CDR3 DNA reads TGTGCCAGCTCACCCCGGGACAGGGTTATGAGCACTGAAGCTTTCTTT. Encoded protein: CASSPRDRVMSTEAFF.

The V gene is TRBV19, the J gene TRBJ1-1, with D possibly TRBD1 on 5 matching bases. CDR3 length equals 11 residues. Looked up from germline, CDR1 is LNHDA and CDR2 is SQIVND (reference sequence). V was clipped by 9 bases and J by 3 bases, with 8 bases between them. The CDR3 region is CASTRDTEAFF. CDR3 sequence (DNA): TGTGCCAGCACCAGGGACACTGAAGCTTTCTTT. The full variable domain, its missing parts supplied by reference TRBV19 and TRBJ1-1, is DGGITQSPKYLFRKEGQNVTLSCEQNLNHDAMYWYRQDPGQGLRLIYYSQIVNDFQKGDIAEGYSVSREKKESFPLTVTSAQKNPTAFYLCASTRDTEAFFGQGTRLTVV.